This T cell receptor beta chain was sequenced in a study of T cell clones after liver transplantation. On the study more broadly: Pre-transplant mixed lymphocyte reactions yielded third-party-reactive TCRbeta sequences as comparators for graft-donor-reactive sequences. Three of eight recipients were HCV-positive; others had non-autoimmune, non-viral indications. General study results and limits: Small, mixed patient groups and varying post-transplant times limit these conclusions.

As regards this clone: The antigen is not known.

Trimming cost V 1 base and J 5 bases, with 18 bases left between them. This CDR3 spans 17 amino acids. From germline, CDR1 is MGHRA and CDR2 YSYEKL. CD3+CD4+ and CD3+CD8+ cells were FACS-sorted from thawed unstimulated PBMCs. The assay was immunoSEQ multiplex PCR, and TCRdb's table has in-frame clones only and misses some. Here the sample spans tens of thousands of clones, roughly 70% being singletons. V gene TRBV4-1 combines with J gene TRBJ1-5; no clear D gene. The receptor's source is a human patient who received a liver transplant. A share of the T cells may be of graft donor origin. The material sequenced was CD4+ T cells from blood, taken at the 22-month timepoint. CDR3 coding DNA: TGCGCCAGCAGCCAAGTGTTGATGGGCTCCAGATATCAGCCCCAGCATTTT. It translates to CASSQVLMGSRYQPQHF.